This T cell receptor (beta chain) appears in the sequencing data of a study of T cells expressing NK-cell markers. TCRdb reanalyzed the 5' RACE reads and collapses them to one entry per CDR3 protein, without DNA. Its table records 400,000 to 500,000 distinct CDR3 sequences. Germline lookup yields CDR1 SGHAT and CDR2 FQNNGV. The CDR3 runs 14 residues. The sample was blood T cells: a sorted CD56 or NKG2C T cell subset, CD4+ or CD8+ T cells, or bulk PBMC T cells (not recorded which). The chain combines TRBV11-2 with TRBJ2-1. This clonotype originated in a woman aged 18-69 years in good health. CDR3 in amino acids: CASSLQSLYNEQFF.